This T cell receptor (beta chain) stems from a study of blood T cell repertoires in COVID-19. Across the study: Sample material is recorded as cDNA or gDNA derived from T cells, B-cell-depleted T cells, or PBMCs.

The V end lost 0 bases, the J end lost 0 bases, and 15 bases lay between the germline ends. CDR1 is LNHNV and CDR2 is YYDKDF in the germline V gene (reference sequence). This CDR3 contains 18 residues. In the source study's methods: By means of reference gene primer amplification, nucleated cell counts were estimated. The assay was immunoSEQ multiplex PCR, and TCRdb's table has in-frame clones only and misses some. That table gives V, J and clone size, and the DNA gave D and trimming. Of around 70,000 clones in the sample, roughly three quarters were seen once. This sequence originates from a woman aged 45-65 years with acute or convalescent COVID-19. This rearrangement joins TRBV15 to TRBJ1-3; D unclear. Material: peripheral blood. The CDR3 DNA is TGTGCCACCAGCAGAGATAGGTCCAGGAAGCACTCTGGAAACACCATATATTTT. This sequence encodes CATSRDRSRKHSGNTIYF.